This T cell receptor (beta chain) was observed in a study of OX40 agonist ivuxolimab in advanced cancers. Study context: Treatment of patients was with ivuxolimab, an agonistic anti-OX40 (CD134) antibody.

TCRdb's table, derived via immunoSEQ multiplex PCR, lists solely in-frame clones and lacks some. The sample gives about 46,000 clones, about nine tenths of which show up once; about three fifths is in the top ten. Germline assignment: CDR1 SEHNR and CDR2 FQNEAQ (reference sequence). This CDR3 has 16 residues. J gave up 4 bases and V 4 bases, and 9 bases lay outside the gene matches. The sequencing used CD4+ or CD8+ T cells sorted from blood, collected in a trial of the OX40 agonist ivuxolimab. The clonotype originates from an adult with an advanced solid tumor such as melanoma, head and neck, liver or kidney cancer. This chain uses TRBV7-9 with TRBJ1-3; 8 bases agree with TRBD1. The CDR3 spells CASSSQDRDRGNTIYF. Here the CDR3 DNA reads TGTGCCAGCAGCTCCCAGGACAGGGACCGCGGAAACACCATATATTTT.